This T cell receptor (beta chain) was profiled in a study of cytomegalovirus exposure and HLA in healthy donors. This CDR3 contains 14 residues. CDR1 is SGHDT, CDR2 YYEEEE, per germline. With 4 bases removed from V and 2 bases from J, the gap between germline ends came to 10 bases. The PCR had 60 Vbeta and 13 Jbeta primers. Only in-frame clones appear in the TCRdb table, and some are missing; sequencing was by immunoSEQ multiplex PCR. The sample contains about 160,000 clones, roughly 80% of which appear only once. This chain joins TRBV5-6 and TRBJ2-1; D gene unclear. The TCR sequence derives from a man aged 45-60 years in good health and CMV-seropositive. The source material was PBMCs. The CDR3, as DNA: TGTGCCAGCAGCCTGCCGGTGGCCTACAATGAGCAGTTCTTC. This codes for CASSLPVAYNEQFF.